This T cell receptor beta chain was retrieved from a study of blood T cell repertoires in COVID-19. Clones were sequenced by immunoSEQ multiplex PCR, and TCRdb holds only the in-frame ones, with some missing. The data contain about 140,000 clones, around 80% of them singletons. Deletions cut 4 bases from V and 7 bases from J, with 10 bases between. The CDR3 is made up of 13 amino acids. The V gene's germline CDR1 is SGHTA and CDR2 FQGNSA. The chain couples TRBV7-2 to TRBJ2-2; D gene uncertain. The sample taken for sequencing was peripheral blood. The receptor comes from a human donor in a cohort sampled during active COVID-19. CDR3 residues: CASSSQLLGELFF. The CDR3 nucleotides read TGTGCCAGCAGCTCTCAACTACTCGGGGAGCTGTTTTTT.